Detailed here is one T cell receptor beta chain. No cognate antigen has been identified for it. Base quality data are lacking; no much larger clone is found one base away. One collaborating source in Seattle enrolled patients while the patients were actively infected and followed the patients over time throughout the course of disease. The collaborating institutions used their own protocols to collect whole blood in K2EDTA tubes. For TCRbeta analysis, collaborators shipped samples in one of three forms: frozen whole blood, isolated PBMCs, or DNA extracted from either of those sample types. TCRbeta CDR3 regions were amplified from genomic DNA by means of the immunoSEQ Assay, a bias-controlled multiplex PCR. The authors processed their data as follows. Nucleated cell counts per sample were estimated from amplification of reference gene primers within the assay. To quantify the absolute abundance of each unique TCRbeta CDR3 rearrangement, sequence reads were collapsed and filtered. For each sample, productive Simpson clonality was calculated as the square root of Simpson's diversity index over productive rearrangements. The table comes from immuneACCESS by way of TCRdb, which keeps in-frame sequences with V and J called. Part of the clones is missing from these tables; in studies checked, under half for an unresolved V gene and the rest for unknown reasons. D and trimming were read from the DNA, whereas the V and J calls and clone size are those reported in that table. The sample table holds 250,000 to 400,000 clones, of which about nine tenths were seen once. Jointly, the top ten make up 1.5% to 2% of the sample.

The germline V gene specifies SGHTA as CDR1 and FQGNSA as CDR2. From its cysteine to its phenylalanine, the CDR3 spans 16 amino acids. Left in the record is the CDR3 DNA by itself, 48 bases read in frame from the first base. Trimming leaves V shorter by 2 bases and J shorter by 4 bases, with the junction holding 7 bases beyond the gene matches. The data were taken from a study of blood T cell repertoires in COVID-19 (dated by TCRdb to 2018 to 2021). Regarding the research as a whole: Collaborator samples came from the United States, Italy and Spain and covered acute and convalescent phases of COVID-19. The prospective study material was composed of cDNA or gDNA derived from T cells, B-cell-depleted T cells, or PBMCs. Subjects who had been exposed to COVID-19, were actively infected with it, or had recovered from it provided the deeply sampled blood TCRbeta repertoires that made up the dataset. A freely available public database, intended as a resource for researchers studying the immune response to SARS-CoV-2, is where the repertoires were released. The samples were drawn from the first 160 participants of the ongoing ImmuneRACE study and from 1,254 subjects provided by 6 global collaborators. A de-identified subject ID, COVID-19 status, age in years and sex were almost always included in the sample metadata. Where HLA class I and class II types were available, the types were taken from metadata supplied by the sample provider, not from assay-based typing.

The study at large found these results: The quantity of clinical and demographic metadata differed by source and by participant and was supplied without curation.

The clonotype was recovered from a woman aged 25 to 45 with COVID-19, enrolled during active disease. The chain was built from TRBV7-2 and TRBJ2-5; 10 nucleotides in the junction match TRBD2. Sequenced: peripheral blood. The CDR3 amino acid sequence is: CASSLQASGGGETQYF. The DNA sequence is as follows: TGTGCCAGCAGCTTACAGGCTAGCGGGGGTGGAGAGACCCAGTACTTC.